This paragraph reports one T cell receptor beta chain. Its antigen is not identified. A read error may account for a junction end that differs from germline. Germline loops: CDR1 SGHVS, CDR2 FQNEAQ. The CDR3 covers 13 residues. The data stem from a study of PD-1 blockade in classical Hodgkin lymphoma. Study outcomes and limitations: Repertoire difference causes, possibly disease activity or prior therapy, remain undefined. Relapsed/refractory patients reportedly had lower baseline diversity than newly diagnosed patients.

Every patient was affected by relapse after autologous stem cell transplantation, while exposure to brentuximab vedotin was not uniform. Sequencing used immunoSEQ multiplex PCR; TCRdb keeps in-frame clones, though not all of them. Of around 25,000 clones in the sample, approximately 64% were seen once. Specimen: peripheral blood mononuclear cells (PBMCs), collected before the second cycle of nivolumab. This sequence joins TRBV7-8 and TRBJ2-5; D possibly corresponds to TRBD1 (6 bases). This TCR derives from a human donor with classical Hodgkin lymphoma. CDR3 bases: TGTGCCAGCAGATTAGCGAGGGGGGAGACCCAGTACTTC. This gives the protein CASRLARGETQYF.